The T cell receptor beta chain described here comes from a study of regulatory T cells in long-lasting Graves disease. There are a few counts of this clonotype. In germline, CDR1 is MNHEY, CDR2 SMNVEV (reference sequence). This CDR3 has 17 amino acids. V was cut by 6 bases and J by 4 bases, with 23 bases left in between. To make TCR beta libraries, researchers used iRepertoire HTBI primers and Arm-PCR of CDR3 regions. TCRdb re-analysed the multiplex PCR reads in MiXCR, keeping a single row per CDR3 protein. This sample has about 440,000 distinct CDR3 sequences, with about 15% found just once. Time point noted: newly diagnosed GD, antithyroid drugs for less than 3 months. From RNA extracted from PBMCs, the TCR library was made. A further study also used this sample, focusing on T cells in Graves' hyperthyroidism and ophthalmopathy.

This clonotype was sampled from a woman between 18 and 29 years old with Graves disease. The chain uses TRBV27 and TRBJ2-3, with D unclear. The material was peripheral blood mononuclear cells (PBMCs), obtained at new diagnosis, from a patient treated with antithyroid drugs. The CDR3 nucleotides are TGTGCCAGCAGCCAACGGATGGGGTTAGACATAGCAGATACGCAGTATTTT. Protein: CASSQRMGLDIADTQYF.